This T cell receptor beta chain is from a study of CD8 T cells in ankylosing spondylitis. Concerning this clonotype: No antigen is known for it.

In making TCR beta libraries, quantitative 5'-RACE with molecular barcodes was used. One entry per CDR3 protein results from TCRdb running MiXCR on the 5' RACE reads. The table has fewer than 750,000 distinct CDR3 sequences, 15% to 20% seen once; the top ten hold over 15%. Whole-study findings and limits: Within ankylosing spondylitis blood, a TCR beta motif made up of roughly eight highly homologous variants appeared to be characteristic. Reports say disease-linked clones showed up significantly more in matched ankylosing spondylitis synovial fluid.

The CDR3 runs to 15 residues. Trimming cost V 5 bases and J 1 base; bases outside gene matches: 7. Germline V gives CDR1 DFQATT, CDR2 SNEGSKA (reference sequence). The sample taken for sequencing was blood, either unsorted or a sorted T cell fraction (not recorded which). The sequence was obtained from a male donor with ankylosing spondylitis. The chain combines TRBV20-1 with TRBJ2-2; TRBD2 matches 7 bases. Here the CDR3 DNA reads TGCAGTGCTGGAACCTTAGCGGGGAACACCGGGGAGCTGTTTTTT. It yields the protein CSAGTLAGNTGELFF.